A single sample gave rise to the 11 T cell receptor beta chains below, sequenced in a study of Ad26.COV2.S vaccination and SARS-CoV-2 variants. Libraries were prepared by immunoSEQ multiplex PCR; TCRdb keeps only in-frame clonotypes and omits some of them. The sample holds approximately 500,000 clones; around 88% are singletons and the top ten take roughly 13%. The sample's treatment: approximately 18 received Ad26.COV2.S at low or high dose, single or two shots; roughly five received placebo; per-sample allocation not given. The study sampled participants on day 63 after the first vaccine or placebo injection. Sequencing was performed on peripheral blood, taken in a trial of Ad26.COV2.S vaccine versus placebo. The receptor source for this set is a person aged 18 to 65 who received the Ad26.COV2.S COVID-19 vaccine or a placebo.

The CDR3 DNA is TGTGCCAGCAGCCCGAGGACAGGCTGGGCCGGGGAGCTGTTTTTT. The encoded protein is CASSPRTGWAGELFF. The chain joins TRBV6-5 to TRBJ2-2; 7 bases fit TRBD1. The CDR3 extends over 15 amino acids. V trimming: 6 bases; J trimming: 6 bases; junction bases outside the gene matches: 10. Germline CDR1 MNHEY, CDR2 SVGAGI.

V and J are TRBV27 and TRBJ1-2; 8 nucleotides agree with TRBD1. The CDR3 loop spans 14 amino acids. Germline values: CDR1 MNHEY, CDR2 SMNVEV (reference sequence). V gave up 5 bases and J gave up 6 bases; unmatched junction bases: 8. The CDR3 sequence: CASSPATGVDGYTF. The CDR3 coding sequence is TGTGCCAGCAGTCCGGCGACAGGGGTGGATGGCTACACCTTC.

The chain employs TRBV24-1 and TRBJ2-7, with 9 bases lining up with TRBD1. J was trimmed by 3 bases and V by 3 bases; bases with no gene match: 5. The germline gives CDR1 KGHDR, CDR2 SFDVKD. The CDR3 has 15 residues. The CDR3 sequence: CATSDPGQGYYEQYF. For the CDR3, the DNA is TGTGCCACCAGTGATCCGGGACAGGGATACTACGAGCAGTACTTC.

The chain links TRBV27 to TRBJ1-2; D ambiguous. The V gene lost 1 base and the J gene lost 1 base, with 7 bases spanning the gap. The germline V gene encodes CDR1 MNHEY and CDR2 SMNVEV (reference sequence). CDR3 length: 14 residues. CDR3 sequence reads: CASSLFADNYGYTF. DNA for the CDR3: TGTGCCAGCAGTTTATTCGCAGATAACTATGGCTACACCTTC.

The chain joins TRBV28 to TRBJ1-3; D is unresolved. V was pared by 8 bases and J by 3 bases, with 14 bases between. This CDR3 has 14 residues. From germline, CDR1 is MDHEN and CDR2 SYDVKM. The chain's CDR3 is CASGKRLVGNTIYF. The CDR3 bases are TGTGCCAGCGGCAAACGTCTCGTTGGAAACACCATATATTTT.

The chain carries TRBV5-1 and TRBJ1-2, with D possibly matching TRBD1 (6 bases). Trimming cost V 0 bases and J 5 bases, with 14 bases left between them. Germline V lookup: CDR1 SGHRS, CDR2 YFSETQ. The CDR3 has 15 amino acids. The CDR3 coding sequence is TGCGCCAGCAGCTTGGCCCAGGGGTCGGGTTATGGCTACACCTTC. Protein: CASSLAQGSGYGYTF.

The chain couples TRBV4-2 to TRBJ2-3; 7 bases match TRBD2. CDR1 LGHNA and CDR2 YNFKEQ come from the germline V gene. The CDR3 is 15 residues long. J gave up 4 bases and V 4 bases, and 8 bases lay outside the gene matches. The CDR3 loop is CASSPWGRGADTQYF. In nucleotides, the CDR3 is TGTGCCAGCAGCCCCTGGGGGAGGGGAGCAGATACGCAGTATTTT.

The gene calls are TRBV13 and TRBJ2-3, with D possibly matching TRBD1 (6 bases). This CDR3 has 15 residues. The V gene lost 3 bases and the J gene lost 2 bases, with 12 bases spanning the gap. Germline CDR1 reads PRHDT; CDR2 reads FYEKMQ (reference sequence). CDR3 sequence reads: CASSFPGQDTDTQYF. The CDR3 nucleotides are TGTGCCAGCAGCTTCCCGGGACAAGACACAGATACGCAGTATTTT.

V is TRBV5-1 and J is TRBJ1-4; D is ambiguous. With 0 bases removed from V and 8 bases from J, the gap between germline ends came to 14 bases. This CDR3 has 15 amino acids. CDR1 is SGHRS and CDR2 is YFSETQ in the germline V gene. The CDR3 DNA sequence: TGCGCCAGCAGCTTGGCCTCGAGCGCCCCAGAAAAACTGTTTTTT. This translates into CASSLASSAPEKLFF. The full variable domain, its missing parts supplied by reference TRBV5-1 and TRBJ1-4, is KAGVTQTPRYLIKTRGQQVTLSCSPISGHRSVSWYQQTPGQGLQFLFEYFSETQRNKGNFPGRFSGRQFSNSRSEMNVSTLELGDSALYLCASSLASSAPEKLFFGSGTQLSVL.

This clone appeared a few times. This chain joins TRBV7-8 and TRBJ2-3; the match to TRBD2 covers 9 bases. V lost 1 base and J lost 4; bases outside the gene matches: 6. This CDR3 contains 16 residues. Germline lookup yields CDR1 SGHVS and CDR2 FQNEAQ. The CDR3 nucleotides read TGTGCCAGCAGCTTAGGGCTAGCGGGAATTTCAGATACGCAGTATTTT. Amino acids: CASSLGLAGISDTQYF. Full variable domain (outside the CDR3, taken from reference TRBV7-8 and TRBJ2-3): GAGVSQSPRYKVAKRGQDVALRCDPISGHVSLFWYQQALGQGPEFLTYFQNEAQLDKSGLPSDRFFAERPEGSVSTLKIQRTQQEDSAVYLCASSLGLAGISDTQYFGPGTRLTVL.

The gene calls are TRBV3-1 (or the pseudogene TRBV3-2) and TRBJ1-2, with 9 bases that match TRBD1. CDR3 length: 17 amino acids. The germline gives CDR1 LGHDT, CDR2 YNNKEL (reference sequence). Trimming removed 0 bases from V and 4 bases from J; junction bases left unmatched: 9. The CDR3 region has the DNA TGTGCCAGCAGCCAAGAGGGACAGGGTTTTAGCAGCTATGGCTACACCTTC. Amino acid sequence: CASSQEGQGFSSYGYTF.